The 19 T cell receptor beta chains below come from one sample, sequenced in a study of blood T cells in healthy people across ages. Alongside a J-beta primer mix, a sample-barcoded 5' primer served in a second PCR lasting roughly 7 to 12 cycles. TCRdb processed the 5' RACE reads anew with MiXCR; each CDR3 protein has one entry. The table has approximately 830,000 distinct CDR3 sequences, approximately 67% seen once. The sample taken for sequencing was blood. The receptors derive from a young man in good health.

This chain connects TRBV29-1 to TRBJ2-7, with 9 bases aligning to TRBD1. In germline, CDR1 is SQVTM, CDR2 ANQGSEA. The CDR3 is 12 amino acids. V lost 1 base, J lost 10 bases, and 5 bases stayed unmatched. CDR3 DNA: TGCAGCGTTGAAGTACAGGGGGCCACCCAGTACTTC. Translation gives CSVEVQGATQYF.

The chain combines TRBV12-3 or TRBV12-4 with TRBJ2-4; tentative D call: TRBD1 (6 bases). Trimming removed 5 bases at V and 6 bases at J, with 14 bases between. The CDR3 consists of 14 residues. CDR3 region: CASSGDRSPNIQYF. The CDR3 bases are TGTGCCAGCAGTGGCGACAGGTCCCCAAACATTCAGTACTTC.

The chain employs TRBV4-3 and TRBJ1-5, with D unclear. CDR1 is LGHNA and CDR2 is YSLEER in the germline V gene. V lost 0 bases, J lost 3 bases, and 9 bases lay in between. This CDR3 has 15 residues. The CDR3 loop reads CASSQDSSINQPQHF. DNA of the CDR3: TGCGCCAGCAGCCAAGATAGCAGTATCAATCAGCCCCAGCATTTT.

V and J are TRBV9 and TRBJ2-1; a possible D gene is TRBD2 (5 bases). V was cut by 3 bases and J by 0 bases, with 10 bases left in between. The germline CDR1 and CDR2 sequences are SGDLS and YYNGEE. The CDR3 has 15 amino acids. CDR3 sequence reads: CASSGQRSSYNEQFF. DNA for the CDR3: TGTGCCAGCAGCGGCCAGCGGAGCTCCTACAATGAGCAGTTCTTC. Together with reference TRBV9 and TRBJ2-1, the CDR3 gives the full variable domain: DSGVTQTPKHLITATGQRVTLRCSPRSGDLSVYWYQQSLDQGLQFLIQYYNGEERAKGNILERFSAQQFPDLHSELNLSSLELGDSALYFCASSGQRSSYNEQFFGPGTRLTVL.

The chain carries TRBV4-3 and TRBJ2-1, with 12 nucleotides matching TRBD2. Germline values: CDR1 LGHNA, CDR2 YSLEER. The J segment lost 12 bases and the V segment lost 4 bases, leaving 13 bases of the junction unmatched. The CDR3 is 16 residues long. The chain's CDR3 is CASSLFGLAGPPGQFF. The CDR3 DNA follows: TGCGCCAGCAGCCTGTTCGGACTAGCGGGGCCTCCCGGGCAGTTCTTC.

The chain couples TRBV28 to TRBJ2-3, with 8 bases lining up with TRBD2. The CDR3 spans 14 residues. The junction had 6 bases not matched to a gene; V was cut back by 6 bases and J by 4 bases. The germline V gene has CDR1 MDHEN and CDR2 SYDVKM. As DNA, the CDR3 is TGTGCCAGCAGCTCGGGGGGGGCATCAGATACGCAGTATTTT. It translates to CASSSGGASDTQYF. Complete variable domain (other parts from reference TRBV28 and TRBJ2-3): DVKVTQSSRYLVKRTGEKVFLECVQDMDHENMFWYRQDPGLGLRLIYFSYDVKMKEKGDIPEGYSVSREKKERFSLILESASTNQTSMYLCASSSGGASDTQYFGPGTRLTVL.

As DNA, the CDR3 is TGTGCCAGCAGCGGGGACACCCACGAGCAGTACTTC. Translating gives CASSGDTHEQYF. The chain carries TRBV7-9 and TRBJ2-7, with TRBD1 as a possible D gene (6 bases). The CDR3 sequence is 12 residues long. Looked up from germline, CDR1 is SEHNR and CDR2 is FQNEAQ (reference sequence). Trimming removed 5 bases at V and 5 bases at J, with 10 bases between.

This chain uses TRBV7-9 with TRBJ2-1, with 8 bases that match TRBD2. The DNA end is a closer match to TRBJ2-7, so the J assignment may be wrong. The CDR3 extends over 14 amino acids. CDR1 is SEHNR and CDR2 is FQNEAQ in the germline V gene (reference sequence). The CDR3 loop is CASRTGGSAYEQYF. The CDR3 DNA reads as TGTGCCAGCAGAACGGGGGGGTCGGCCTACGAGCAGTACTTC.

The chain recombines TRBV10-3 with TRBJ1-1, with TRBD1 as a possible D gene (6 bases). The CDR3 has 16 amino acids. CDR1 and CDR2 from the germline V gene are ENHRY and SYGVKD. V lost 7 bases and J lost 1, with 19 bases in between. CDR3 residues: CAITTTGGLKNTEAFF. The CDR3 DNA is TGTGCCATCACCACGACCGGGGGGCTTAAGAACACTGAAGCTTTCTTT.

This sequence joins TRBV7-9 and TRBJ2-1; 13 nucleotides agree with TRBD2. The CDR3 covers 17 residues. The ends lost 5 bases at V and 0 bases at J; junction bases unmatched: 4. Germline loops: CDR1 SEHNR, CDR2 FQNEAQ (reference sequence). CDR3 DNA: TGTGCCAGCAGCCTGACTAGCGGGGGGAACTCCTACAATGAGCAGTTCTTC. This gives the protein CASSLTSGGNSYNEQFF.

The gene calls are TRBV12-3 or TRBV12-4 and TRBJ1-6; TRBD1 matches at 8 bases. The CDR3 has 14 residues. Trimming at V came to 6 bases and at J to 9 bases, leaving 7 bases not matched to a gene. DNA of the CDR3: TGTGCCAGCAGAAGTAGGACAGGGTCTTCACCCCTCCACTTT. Translation: CASRSRTGSSPLHF.

With respect to this clonotype: The junction departs from the called germline gene at one end, perhaps through a read error. This chain connects TRBV29-1 to TRBJ2-1; D assignment may be TRBD1 or TRBD2 (6 bases each). Germline V gives CDR1 SQVTM, CDR2 ANQGSEA. The CDR3 is made up of 14 amino acids. The CDR3: CTVWGPERANEQFF. The CDR3 nucleotides read TGCACCGTTTGGGGGCCGGAGCGGGCGAATGAGCAGTTCTTC.

This chain connects TRBV7-2 to TRBJ1-5; D is unclear. Trimming left V 3 bases short and J 2 bases short, with 14 bases between. There are 16 residues in the CDR3. Germline loops: CDR1 SGHTA, CDR2 FQGNSA. CDR3 nucleotide sequence: TGTGCCAGCAGCTTTGGTGGGCGCGAGGGCAATCAGCCCCAGCATTTT. This gives the protein CASSFGGREGNQPQHF.

The chain has TRBV12-3 or TRBV12-4 and TRBJ2-6, with D hard to call. This CDR3 is built from 16 residues. V dropped 2 bases and J dropped 1 base, with 9 bases sitting between them. The CDR3 bases are TGTGCCAGCAGTTTATACCCTGTATCTGGGGCCAACGTCCTGACTTTC. It translates to CASSLYPVSGANVLTF.

The sample holds a few counts of this clonotype. The chain joins TRBV29-1 to TRBJ2-7; TRBD2 aligns across 9 bases. Germline V lookup: CDR1 SQVTM, CDR2 ANQGSEA. The CDR3 runs 12 residues. The V and J ends lost 7 bases and 7 bases, in that order; junction bases with no gene match: 8. The CDR3: CSAQGLAGEQYF. The CDR3 nucleotides read TGCAGCGCCCAAGGGCTAGCGGGGGAGCAGTACTTC.

CDR3 in DNA: TGTGCCAGCATTCATCCAGCTTCGGAGACCCAGTACTTC. Translated, it gives CASIHPASETQYF. This chain joins TRBV28 and TRBJ2-5; D gene uncertain. Germline V lookup: CDR1 MDHEN, CDR2 SYDVKM. V was trimmed by 7 bases and J by 5 bases, leaving 14 bases between them. The CDR3 contains 13 residues. The full variable domain, completed using reference TRBV28 and TRBJ2-5, is DVKVTQSSRYLVKRTGEKVFLECVQDMDHENMFWYRQDPGLGLRLIYFSYDVKMKEKGDIPEGYSVSREKKERFSLILESASTNQTSMYLCASIHPASETQYFGPGTRLLVL.

The rearrangement links TRBV4-3 to TRBJ2-1; 8 bases align to TRBD2. Germline V gene sequence: CDR1 LGHNA, CDR2 YSLEER. The ends lost 1 base at V and 3 bases at J; junction bases unmatched: 5. This CDR3 spans 16 amino acids. The CDR3 reads CASSQGSGEFYNEQFF. CDR3 coding DNA: TGCGCCAGCAGCCAAGGTAGCGGGGAGTTCTACAATGAGCAGTTCTTC.

CDR3: CASSFLRGSTDTQYF. In nucleotides, the CDR3 is TGTGCCAGCAGTTTTCTGCGGGGTAGCACAGATACGCAGTATTTT. The chain employs TRBV12-3 or TRBV12-4 and TRBJ2-3, with D possibly TRBD2 on 6 matching bases. Trimming pared 3 bases from V and 0 bases from J, leaving 10 bases between. This CDR3 is built from 15 residues.

V is TRBV18 and J is TRBJ2-4; TRBD1 matches at 9 bases. The germline CDR1 and CDR2 sequences are KGHSH and LQKENI. The ends lost 2 bases at V and 9 bases at J; junction bases unmatched: 5. The CDR3 totals 14 residues. The CDR3 DNA follows: TGTGCCAGCTCACCAGGGACAGGGCACGGCATTCAGTACTTC. Protein product: CASSPGTGHGIQYF.